The sequence of this T cell receptor beta chain was determined in a study of CD8 T cells in ankylosing spondylitis. Study-wide results and limits: A motif of fewer than ten highly homologous TCR beta variants was seen as apparently characteristic of ankylosing spondylitis blood. CD8+ disease-linked clones were present at relatively low frequencies in blood.

TCRdb fed the 5' RACE reads into MiXCR, producing one record per CDR3 protein. The sample has around 300,000 distinct CDR3 sequences; around 21% are singletons. As regards this clonotype: Its antigen remains unidentified.

The CDR3 runs to 14 residues. Germline loops: CDR1 SGHDN, CDR2 FVKESK. Trimming stripped 3 bases from V and 3 bases from J, with 9 bases between. This chain joins TRBV14 and TRBJ2-4; no firm D call. The TCR was taken from a female donor with ankylosing spondylitis or in good health (not recorded which). The sample taken for sequencing was blood, either unsorted or a sorted T cell fraction (not recorded which). Here the CDR3 DNA reads TGTGCCAGCAGCCAGCCCGGAGTCAAAAACATTCAGTACTTC. It is translated as CASSQPGVKNIQYF.